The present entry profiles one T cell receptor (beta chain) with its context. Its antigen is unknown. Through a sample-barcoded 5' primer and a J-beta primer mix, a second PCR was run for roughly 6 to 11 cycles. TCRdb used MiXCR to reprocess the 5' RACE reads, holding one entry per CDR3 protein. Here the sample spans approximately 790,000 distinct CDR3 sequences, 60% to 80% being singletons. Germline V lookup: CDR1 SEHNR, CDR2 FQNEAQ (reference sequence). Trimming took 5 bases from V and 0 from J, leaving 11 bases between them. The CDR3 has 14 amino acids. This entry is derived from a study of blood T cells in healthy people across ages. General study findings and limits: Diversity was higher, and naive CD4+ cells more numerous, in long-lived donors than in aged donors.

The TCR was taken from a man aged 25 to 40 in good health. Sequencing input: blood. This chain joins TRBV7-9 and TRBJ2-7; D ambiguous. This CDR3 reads CASSPDWSSYEQYF. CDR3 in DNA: TGTGCCAGCAGCCCAGACTGGAGCTCCTACGAGCAGTACTTC.